This entry is about one T cell receptor beta chain. This specimen belongs to a study of long-term antiretroviral therapy in people with HIV. This CDR3 is 15 amino acids long. The V segment lost 4 bases and the J segment 2 bases; nucleotides outside the gene matches: 4. CDR1 and CDR2 from the germline V gene are SGHDT and YYEEEE. Investigators performed immunoSEQ version v3.0 at survey level. Only in-frame clones appear in the TCRdb table, and some are missing; sequencing was by immunoSEQ multiplex PCR. The table has more than 45,000 clones, approximately 79% seen once; the top ten hold 2.5% to 3.5%. The genes are TRBV5-6 and TRBJ2-3, with 10 bases fitting TRBD1. This clonotype originated in a woman aged 18-29 years with HIV. Sequencing was performed on unsorted PBMCs, taken 0.8 years after starting antiretroviral therapy. CDR3 protein: CASSRGTGDTDTQYF. DNA of the CDR3: TGTGCCAGCAGCAGAGGGACAGGGGACACAGATACGCAGTATTTT.